This T cell receptor beta chain was sequenced for a study of patients and donors after allogeneic stem cell transplantation. TCRdb reprocessed the RT-PCR reads via MiXCR and lists one record per CDR3 protein. The sample holds about a million distinct CDR3 sequences, roughly 17% seen once. The CDR3 runs 18 residues. The V gene's germline CDR1 is SGHRS and CDR2 YFSETQ. V was clipped by 7 bases and J by 0 bases; unmatched bases: 17. The sequence was obtained from a human donor who was either an allogeneic HSCT recipient or a stem cell or donor lymphocyte infusion donor (not recorded which). It is not recorded whose cells these are; they may come from a transplant donor. The chain couples TRBV5-1 to TRBJ1-1; 8 bases match TRBD1. The sample comprised blood, either unsorted or a sorted T cell fraction (not recorded which). The CDR3 loop is CASGGVGGAGGMNTEAFF. CDR3 sequence (DNA): TGCGCCAGCGGGGGTGTCGGTGGGGCAGGGGGCATGAACACTGAAGCTTTCTTT.